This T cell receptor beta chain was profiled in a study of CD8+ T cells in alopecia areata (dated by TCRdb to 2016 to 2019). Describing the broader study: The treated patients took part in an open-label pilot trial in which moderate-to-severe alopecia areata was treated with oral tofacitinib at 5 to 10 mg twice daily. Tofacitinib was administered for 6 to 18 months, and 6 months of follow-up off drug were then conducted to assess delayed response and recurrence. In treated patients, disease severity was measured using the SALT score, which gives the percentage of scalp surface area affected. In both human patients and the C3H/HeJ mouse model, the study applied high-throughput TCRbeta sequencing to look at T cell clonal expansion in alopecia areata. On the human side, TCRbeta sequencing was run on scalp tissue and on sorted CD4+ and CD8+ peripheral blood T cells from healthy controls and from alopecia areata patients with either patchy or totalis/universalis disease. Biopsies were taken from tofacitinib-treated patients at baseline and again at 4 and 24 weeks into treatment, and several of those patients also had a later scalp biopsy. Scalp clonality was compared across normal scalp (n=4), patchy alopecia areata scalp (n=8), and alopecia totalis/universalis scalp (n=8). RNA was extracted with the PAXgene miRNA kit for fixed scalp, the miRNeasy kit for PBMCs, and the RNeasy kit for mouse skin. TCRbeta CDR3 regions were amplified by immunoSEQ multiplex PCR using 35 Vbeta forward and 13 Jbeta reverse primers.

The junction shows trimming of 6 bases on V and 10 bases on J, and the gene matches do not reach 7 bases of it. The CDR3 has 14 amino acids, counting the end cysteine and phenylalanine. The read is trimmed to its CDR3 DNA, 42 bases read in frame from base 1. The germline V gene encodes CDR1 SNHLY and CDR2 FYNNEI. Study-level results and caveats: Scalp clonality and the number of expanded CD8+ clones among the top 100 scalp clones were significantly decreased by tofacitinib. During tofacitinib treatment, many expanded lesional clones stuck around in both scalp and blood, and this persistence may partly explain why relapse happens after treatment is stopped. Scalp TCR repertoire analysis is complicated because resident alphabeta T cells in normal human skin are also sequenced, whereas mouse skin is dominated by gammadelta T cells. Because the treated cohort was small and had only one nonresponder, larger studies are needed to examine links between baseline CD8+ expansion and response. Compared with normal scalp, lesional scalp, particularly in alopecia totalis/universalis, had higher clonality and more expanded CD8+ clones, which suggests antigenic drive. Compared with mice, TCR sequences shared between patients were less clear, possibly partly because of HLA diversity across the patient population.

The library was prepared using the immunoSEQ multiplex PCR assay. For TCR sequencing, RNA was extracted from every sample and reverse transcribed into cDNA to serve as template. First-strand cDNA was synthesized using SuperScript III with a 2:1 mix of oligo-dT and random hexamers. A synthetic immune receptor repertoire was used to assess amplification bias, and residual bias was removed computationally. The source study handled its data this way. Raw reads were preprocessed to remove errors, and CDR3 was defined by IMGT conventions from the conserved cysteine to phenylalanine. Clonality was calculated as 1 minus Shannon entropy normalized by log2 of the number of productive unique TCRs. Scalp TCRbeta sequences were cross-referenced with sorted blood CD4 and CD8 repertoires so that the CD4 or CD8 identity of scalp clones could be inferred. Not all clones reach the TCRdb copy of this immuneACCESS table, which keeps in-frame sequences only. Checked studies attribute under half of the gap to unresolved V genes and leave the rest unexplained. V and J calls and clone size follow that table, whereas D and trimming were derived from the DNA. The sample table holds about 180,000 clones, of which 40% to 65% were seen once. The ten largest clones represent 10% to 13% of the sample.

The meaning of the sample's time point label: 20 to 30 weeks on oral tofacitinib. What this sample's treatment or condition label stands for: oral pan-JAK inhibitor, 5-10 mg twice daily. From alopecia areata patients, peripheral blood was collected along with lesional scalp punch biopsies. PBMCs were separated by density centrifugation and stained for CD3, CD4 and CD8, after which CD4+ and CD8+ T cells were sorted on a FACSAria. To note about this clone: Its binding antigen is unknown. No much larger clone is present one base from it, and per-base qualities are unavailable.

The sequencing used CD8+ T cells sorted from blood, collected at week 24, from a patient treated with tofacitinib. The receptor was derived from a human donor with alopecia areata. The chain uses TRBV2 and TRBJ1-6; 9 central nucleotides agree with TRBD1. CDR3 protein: CASSPGQGQSPLHF. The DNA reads TGTGCCAGCAGCCCTGGACAGGGGCAATCACCCCTCCACTTT.